The 15 T cell receptor beta chains presented below share a single source sample, sequenced in a study of T cell responses to AZD1222 COVID-19 vaccine. Sequencing used immunoSEQ multiplex PCR; TCRdb keeps in-frame clones, though not all of them. The table lists 150,000 to 200,000 clones, roughly 92% of them singletons. The source was peripheral blood, collected on day 0 of AZD1222 vaccination. The receptors derive from an adult in good health.

This chain connects TRBV2 to TRBJ1-2; no clear D. The germline gives CDR1 SNHLY, CDR2 FYNNEI. Trimming removed 8 bases at V and 8 bases at J, with 12 bases between. The CDR3 length is 11 residues. CDR3 DNA: TGTGCCAGCGAGGAAAGTAGGGGCTACACCTTC. It translates to CASEESRGYTF.

The V gene is TRBV12-3 or TRBV12-4, the J gene TRBJ1-2; tentative D call: TRBD1 (5 bases). The CDR3 is 13 residues long. Trimming cost V 4 bases and J 8 bases, with 14 bases left between them. CDR3 nucleotides: TGTGCCAGCAGTTCCCCGGGGGAGGCCGGCTACACCTTC. Its translation: CASSSPGEAGYTF.

V and J are TRBV4-1 and TRBJ2-2; a weak D match, TRBD2 (6 bases). The V end was cut by 2 bases, the J end by 5 bases, with 15 bases between. Germline V gene lookup returns CDR1 MGHRA and CDR2 YSYEKL. This CDR3 is 16 amino acids long. The CDR3 loop reads CASSQSGPGTTGELFF. The CDR3 DNA reads TGCGCCAGCAGCCAAAGCGGGCCGGGAACTACCGGGGAGCTGTTTTTT.

V is TRBV6-5 and J is TRBJ2-1; 7 nucleotides line up with TRBD2. The CDR3 spans 15 residues. Per germline, CDR1 MNHEY and CDR2 SVGAGI. V lost 6 bases, J lost 0 bases, and 5 bases stayed unmatched. This CDR3 is CASRPGTTSYNEQFF. CDR3 DNA: TGTGCCAGCAGGCCCGGGACTACCTCCTACAATGAGCAGTTCTTC.

The V and J genes are TRBV25-1 and TRBJ2-6; the D is unclear. V gave up 2 bases and J gave up 4 bases, with 3 bases separating them. The CDR3 spans 13 residues. The germline gives CDR1 MGHDK, CDR2 SYGVNS. CDR3 DNA sequence: TGTGCCAGCAGTGAAACCGGGGCCAACGTCCTGACTTTC. Its protein is CASSETGANVLTF.

The chain uses TRBV25-1 and TRBJ1-1, with 7 bases identical to TRBD1. CDR1 is MGHDK and CDR2 is SYGVNS in the germline V gene. The CDR3 has 13 residues. V was pared by 4 bases and J by 4 bases, with 3 bases of the junction left unmatched. CDR3 nucleotide sequence: TGTGCCAGCAGTGCAGGGGGTAGCACTGAAGCTTTCTTT. This sequence encodes CASSAGGSTEAFF.

V is TRBV25-1 and J is TRBJ1-1, with D hard to call. Germline lookup yields CDR1 MGHDK and CDR2 SYGVNS. Trimming took off 6 bases at V and 1 base at J, with 12 bases between the two ends. This CDR3 contains 14 residues. This CDR3 reads CASRAELSNTEAFF. The CDR3 DNA sequence: TGTGCCAGCAGGGCCGAGCTATCGAACACTGAAGCTTTCTTT.

The CDR3 region is CASSLGDGAEQYF. DNA for the CDR3: TGCGCCAGCAGCTTGGGGGACGGGGCGGAGCAGTACTTC. This rearrangement joins TRBV5-1 to TRBJ2-7, with D perhaps being TRBD1 or TRBD2 (5 bases each). CDR3 size: 13 residues. V dropped 0 bases and J dropped 7 bases, with 11 bases sitting between them. CDR1 and CDR2 (germline): SGHRS, YFSETQ. Supplemented by reference TRBV5-1 and TRBJ2-7, the full variable domain reads KAGVTQTPRYLIKTRGQQVTLSCSPISGHRSVSWYQQTPGQGLQFLFEYFSETQRNKGNFPGRFSGRQFSNSRSEMNVSTLELGDSALYLCASSLGDGAEQYFGPGTRLTVT.

In nucleotides, the CDR3 is TGTGCCAGCAGTCCTAGCGGGGTAGACACAGATACGCAGTATTTT. It encodes CASSPSGVDTDTQYF. The chain has TRBV2 and TRBJ2-3; 9 positions match TRBD2. Germline V gene data show CDR1 as SNHLY and CDR2 as FYNNEI. The CDR3 extends over 15 amino acids. J was trimmed by 2 bases and V by 5 bases; bases with no gene match: 5.

The rearrangement uses TRBV7-2 and TRBJ2-1; TRBD2 matches 10 bases. This CDR3 has 15 amino acids. Unmatched junction bases numbered 11, after V lost 5 bases and J lost 10 bases. Per germline, CDR1 SGHTA and CDR2 FQGNSA. CDR3 sequence (DNA): TGTGCCAGCAGCCTGACTAGCGGGCGTCTCCCAGAGCAGTTCTTC. As protein: CASSLTSGRLPEQFF.

The rearrangement uses TRBV9 and TRBJ1-3; D may be TRBD1 (6 bases). The V gene lost 3 bases and the J gene lost 4 bases, with 14 bases spanning the gap. The CDR3 runs 15 residues. Germline V gives CDR1 SGDLS, CDR2 YYNGEE. The CDR3: CASSGAPGGGNTIYF. CDR3 nucleotides: TGTGCCAGCAGCGGGGCCCCGGGGGGCGGAAACACCATATATTTT. The full variable domain, rest sourced from reference TRBV9 and TRBJ1-3, is DSGVTQTPKHLITATGQRVTLRCSPRSGDLSVYWYQQSLDQGLQFLIQYYNGEERAKGNILERFSAQQFPDLHSELNLSSLELGDSALYFCASSGAPGGGNTIYFGEGSWLTVV.

The rearrangement joins TRBV12-3 or TRBV12-4 to TRBJ1-2, with unresolved D. Between the trimmed V and J ends, which lost 2 bases and 10 bases, there was a span of 5 bases. The CDR3 is made up of 10 amino acids. The CDR3 here is CASSLRTYTF. In nucleotides, the CDR3 is TGTGCCAGCAGTTTAAGGACCTACACCTTC.

The chain uses TRBV27 and TRBJ1-4; D perhaps matches TRBD1 (5 bases). CDR3 length: 12 residues. Looked up from germline, CDR1 is MNHEY and CDR2 is SMNVEV (reference sequence). V was cut by 11 bases and J by 8 bases, with 15 bases left in between. The CDR3 sequence: CACRVGEEKLFF. The CDR3, as DNA: TGTGCCTGCCGGGTGGGGGAGGAAAAACTGTTTTTT.

The chain recombines TRBV11-2 with TRBJ1-3; weak D call: TRBD1 (5 bases). This CDR3 contains 15 residues. The germline V gene encodes CDR1 SGHAT and CDR2 FQNNGV. The ends were cut back, 5 bases at V and 0 bases at J, with 11 bases in the middle. CDR3 region: CASSVGTVSGNTIYF. The CDR3 DNA reads as TGTGCCAGCAGCGTCGGGACGGTCTCTGGAAACACCATATATTTT.

The rearrangement uses TRBV7-8 and TRBJ2-1; tentative D call: TRBD2 (6 bases). Trimming left V 1 base short and J 2 bases short, with 12 bases between. Germline assignment: CDR1 SGHVS and CDR2 FQNEAQ. This CDR3 has 16 residues. CDR3 sequence reads: CASSLGRGNPYNEQFF. DNA for the CDR3: TGTGCCAGCAGCTTAGGACGGGGGAATCCCTACAATGAGCAGTTCTTC. The full variable domain, rest sourced from reference TRBV7-8 and TRBJ2-1, is GAGVSQSPRYKVAKRGQDVALRCDPISGHVSLFWYQQALGQGPEFLTYFQNEAQLDKSGLPSDRFFAERPEGSVSTLKIQRTQQEDSAVYLCASSLGRGNPYNEQFFGPGTRLTVL.